This T cell receptor beta chain came from a study of chronic HIV infection and antiretroviral therapy. Each CDR3 protein is one row after TCRdb ran MiXCR on the 5' RACE reads. The sample yields approximately 30,000 distinct CDR3 sequences, over 7.5% seen once. This clonotype was observed a handful of times. The V end was cut by 4 bases, the J end by 7 bases, with 9 bases between. The CDR3 spans 11 residues. Germline V lookup: CDR1 SGHDT, CDR2 YYEEEE. The rearrangement uses TRBV5-6 and TRBJ2-7; maybe TRBD2 (6 bases). The receptor was isolated from an adult who had HIV and had not received antiretroviral therapy, or was an uninfected healthy control (not recorded which). The sequenced sample consisted of peripheral blood. Here the CDR3 DNA reads TGTGCCAGCAGCGCCCGGGGGGAGCAGTACTTC. The encoded protein is CASSARGEQYF.